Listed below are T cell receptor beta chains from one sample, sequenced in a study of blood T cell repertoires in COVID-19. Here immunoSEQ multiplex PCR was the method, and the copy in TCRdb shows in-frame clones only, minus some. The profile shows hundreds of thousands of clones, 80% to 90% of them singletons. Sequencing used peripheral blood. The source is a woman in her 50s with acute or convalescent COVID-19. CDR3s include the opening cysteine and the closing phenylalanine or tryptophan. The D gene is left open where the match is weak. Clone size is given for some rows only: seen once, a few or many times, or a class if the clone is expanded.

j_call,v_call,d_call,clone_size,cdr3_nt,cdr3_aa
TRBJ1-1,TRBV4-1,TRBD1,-,TGCGCCAGCAGCCAAGAATGGGGACAGGCCACTGAAGCTTTCTTT,CASSQEWGQATEAFF
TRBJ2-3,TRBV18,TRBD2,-,TGTGCCAGCTCACCAGGAAGCGGGAGTGGGACAGATACGCAGTATTTT,CASSPGSGSGTDTQYF
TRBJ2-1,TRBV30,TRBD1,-,TGTGCCTGGGAGGGGGGACAGGGGTTCAATGAGCAGTTCTTC,CAWEGGQGFNEQFF
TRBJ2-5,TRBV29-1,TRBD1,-,TGCAGCGTAGCCCGACAGGGCGGTAGAGAGACCCAGTACTTC,CSVARQGGRETQYF
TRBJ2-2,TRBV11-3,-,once,TGTGCCAGCAGCCTCGAGGTCGGGGAGCTGTTTTTT,CASSLEVGELFF
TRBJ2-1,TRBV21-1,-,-,TGTGCTCGACTAGCCCGGAACAATGAGCAGTTCTTC,CARLARNNEQFF
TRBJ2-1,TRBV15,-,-,TGTGCCACCAGCAGAGCGGAGAGAGAGCAGTTCTTC,CATSRAEREQFF
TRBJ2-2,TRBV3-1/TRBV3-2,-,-,TGTGCCAGCAGCCAAGATGGGTACCCCCCGAGGGTGAACACCGGGGAGCTGTTTTTT,CASSQDGYPPRVNTGELFF
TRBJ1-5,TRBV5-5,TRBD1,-,TGTGCCAGCACCGGGACAGGGAAACAGCCCCAGCATTTT,CASTGTGKQPQHF
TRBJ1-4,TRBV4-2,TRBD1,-,TGTGCCAGCAGCCAAGAGGGCAGGGGGTCAGGTAATGAAAAACTGTTTTTT,CASSQEGRGSGNEKLFF
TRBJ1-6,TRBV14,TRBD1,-,TGTGCCAGCAGCCAGGGGACAGCAAATTCACCCCTCCACTTT,CASSQGTANSPLHF
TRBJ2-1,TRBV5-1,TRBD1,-,TGCGCCAGCAGCTTACAGGGGGACTCCAATGAGCAGTTCTTC,CASSLQGDSNEQFF
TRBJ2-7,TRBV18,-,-,TGTGCCAGCTCACCACCCGGCTACGAGCAGTACTTC,CASSPPGYEQYF
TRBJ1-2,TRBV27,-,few,TGTGCCAGCAGTTCGCTGGACAGCTATGGCTACACCTTC,CASSSLDSYGYTF
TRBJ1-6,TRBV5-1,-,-,TGCGCCAGCAGGCCTTCCATCGAGTCACCCCTCCACTTT,CASRPSIESPLHF
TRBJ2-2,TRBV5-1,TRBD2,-,TGCGCCAGCAGAGAGCGGGAGGTCACCGGGGAGCTGTTTTTT,CASREREVTGELFF
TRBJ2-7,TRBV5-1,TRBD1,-,TGCGCCAGCAGCTTAATTACCGGGACAGGGTCTCACGAGCAGTACTTC,CASSLITGTGSHEQYF
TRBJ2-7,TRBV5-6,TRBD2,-,TGTGCCAGCAGCATCTACAGCGGCGGGAGGTACGAGCAGTACTTC,CASSIYSGGRYEQYF
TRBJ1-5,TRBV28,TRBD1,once,TGTGCCAGCAGCAATTCAGGGGGCTTGAATCAGCCCCAGCATTTT,CASSNSGGLNQPQHF
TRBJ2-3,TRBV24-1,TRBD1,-,TGTGCCACCAGTGATCCAGGGGGAAGCACAGATACGCAGTATTTT,CATSDPGGSTDTQYF
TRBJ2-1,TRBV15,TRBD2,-,TGTGCCACCAGCAGAGCGGTACCGGGACTAGCGGGTTTTCATGAGCAGTTCTTC,CATSRAVPGLAGFHEQFF
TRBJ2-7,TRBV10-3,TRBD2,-,TGTGCCATCAGTGAGTCGGGGCGGGGGGCTCTGTACGAGCAGTACTTC,CAISESGRGALYEQYF
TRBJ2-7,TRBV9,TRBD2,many,TGTGCCAGCAGCGTGGGACTAGCGCCCTACGAGCAGTACTTC,CASSVGLAPYEQYF
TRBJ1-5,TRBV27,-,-,TGTGCCAGCAGTCCCCTAAGGAGCGCTGGGAATCAGCCCCAGCATTTT,CASSPLRSAGNQPQHF
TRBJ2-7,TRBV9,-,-,TGTGCCAGCAGCGTAGCTACTAGGGACGAGCAGTACTTC,CASSVATRDEQYF
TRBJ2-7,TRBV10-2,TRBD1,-,TGCGCCAGCAGAGACAGGGACAACGAGCAGTACTTC,CASRDRDNEQYF
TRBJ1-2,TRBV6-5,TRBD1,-,TGTGCCAGCAGCCCCCGGGACAGGCCCGGTGGTGGCTACACCTTC,CASSPRDRPGGGYTF
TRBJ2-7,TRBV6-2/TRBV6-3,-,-,TGTGCCAGCAGTTATGCCAGCGGCAGCTCCTACGAGCAGTACTTC,CASSYASGSSYEQYF
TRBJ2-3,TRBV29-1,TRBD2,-,TGCAGCGTTGACCCTCCTACTAGCGGTATCACAGATACGCAGTATTTT,CSVDPPTSGITDTQYF
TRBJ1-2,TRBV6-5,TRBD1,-,TGTGCCAGCAGTCCACAGGGGGGAGATCGAGGCTACACCTTC,CASSPQGGDRGYTF
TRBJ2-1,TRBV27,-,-,TGTGCCAGCAGTTTATCTAGCGTCTGGAATGAGCAGTTCTTC,CASSLSSVWNEQFF
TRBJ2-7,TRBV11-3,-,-,TGTGCCAGCAGCCCTAGCGCGTCCTCCTACGAGCAGTACTTC,CASSPSASSYEQYF